What follows are 17 T cell receptor beta chains derived from one specimen sequenced in a study of blood T cells in healthy people across ages. The use of a sample-barcoded 5' primer and a J-beta primer mix characterized a second PCR of roughly 7 to 11 cycles. TCRdb re-called the 5' RACE reads through MiXCR, storing one row per CDR3 protein. The table lists some 780,000 distinct CDR3 sequences, more than 50% of them singletons, with roughly 26% in the top ten. The material sequenced was blood. The receptors here all came from a man aged 40-55 years in good health.

This chain joins TRBV6-4 and TRBJ2-3, with 9 bases lining up with TRBD2. The CDR3 contains 16 residues. J lost 2 bases, V lost 6 bases, and 9 bases had no gene match. Germline V gene data show CDR1 as MRHNA and CDR2 as SNTAGT. The CDR3 coding sequence is TGTGCCAGCAGCCCTGGGGCTAGCGGGGTCACAGATACGCAGTATTTT. Translated, it gives CASSPGASGVTDTQYF.

On this clonotype itself: A read error is possible here, since a much larger clone lies one base away. This sequence joins TRBV24-1 and TRBJ2-3, with D unclear. The CDR3 consists of 12 residues. Per the germline V gene, CDR1 is KGHDR and CDR2 is SFDVKD. The chain's CDR3 is CVTSDLTDTQYF. CDR3 coding DNA: TGTGTCACCAGTGATTTGACAGATACGCAGTATTTT.

The chain recombines TRBV6-2 or TRBV6-3 with TRBJ2-1, with 9 bases that match TRBD1. Trimming took 8 bases from V and 4 from J; bases not matched to a gene: 12. This CDR3 spans 16 amino acids. Germline V CDR1 and CDR2: MNHEY, SVGEGT. CDR3 in DNA: TGTGCCAGCCACACCATCAAGACAGGGGGGTACAATGAGCAGTTCTTC. Translating gives CASHTIKTGGYNEQFF.

The J gene is TRBJ2-1, the V gene TRBV5-1, with a tentative D call TRBD2 (6 bases). This CDR3 spans 14 amino acids. Germline V gives CDR1 SGHRS, CDR2 YFSETQ. Trimming removed 5 bases from V and 4 bases from J, with 13 bases in between. CDR3 sequence reads: CASRGLAKYNEQFF. The CDR3 DNA is TGCGCCAGCAGAGGGCTAGCGAAGTACAATGAGCAGTTCTTC.

This clonotype was counted only a few times. The chain is built from TRBV10-2 and TRBJ2-3, with a weak D call TRBD2 (6 bases). Per germline, CDR1 WSHSY and CDR2 SAAADI. Trimming removed 6 bases from V and 1 base from J, with 11 bases in between. This CDR3 has 14 amino acids. The CDR3 DNA reads TGCGCCAGCAGGTTAGCGGTCGGCACAGATACGCAGTATTTT. Translated, it gives CASRLAVGTDTQYF.

The genes are TRBV5-1 and TRBJ2-1; D not certain. The end of the DNA is better explained by TRBJ2-7, so the J call may be wrong. The CDR3 extends over 15 amino acids. Germline assignment: CDR1 SGHRS and CDR2 YFSETQ. CDR3 amino acids: CASSADPSSYNKQYF. The CDR3, as DNA: TGCGCCAGCAGCGCCGACCCGAGCTCCTACAATAAGCAGTACTTC.

The rearrangement joins TRBV29-1 to TRBJ2-1; 9 bases match TRBD2. With 4 bases clipped from V and 5 bases from J, the junction kept 3 bases outside the gene matches. This CDR3 contains 13 residues. Germline CDR1 SQVTM, CDR2 ANQGSEA. The CDR3 loop is CSVGLAADNEQFF. The CDR3 DNA reads TGCAGCGTTGGACTAGCGGCTGACAATGAGCAGTTCTTC.

The genes are TRBV4-1 and TRBJ2-3; TRBD2 might be the D (6 bases). Germline CDR1 reads MGHRA; CDR2 reads YSYEKL. There are 16 residues in the CDR3. Trimming removed 8 bases at V and 1 base at J, with 19 bases between. CDR3: CASQGERTTGTDTQYF. The CDR3 region has the DNA TGCGCCAGCCAAGGGGAAAGGACTACCGGCACAGATACGCAGTATTTT.

The chain is built from TRBV9 and TRBJ2-3, with D uncertain. V shed 0 bases and J shed 9 bases, with 8 bases lying between them. CDR3 size: 12 residues. Germline V gene lookup returns CDR1 SGDLS and CDR2 YYNGEE. In DNA form, the CDR3 reads TGTGCCAGCAGCGTAGCGGGTAAGACGCAGTATTTT. Translating it yields CASSVAGKTQYF.

This chain links TRBV14 with TRBJ2-1; the D gene is possibly TRBD2 (5 bases). The CDR3 loop spans 14 amino acids. Looked up from germline, CDR1 is SGHDN and CDR2 is FVKESK. The V end was cut by 4 bases, the J end by 15 bases, with 22 bases between. The DNA of the CDR3 is TGTGCCAGCAGCCGATCAACCACGCGAGAGGGTTTGTTCTTC. Its translation is CASSRSTTREGLFF.

This clonotype has a handful of counts. The rearrangement links TRBV29-1 to TRBJ2-1; weak D call: TRBD1 (6 bases). Germline CDR1 is SQVTM and CDR2 is ANQGSEA. V shed 3 bases and J shed 0 bases, with 9 bases lying between them. CDR3 length: 14 residues. The CDR3 region is CSVEPRGSYNEQFF. CDR3 nucleotide sequence: TGCAGCGTTGAGCCCAGGGGCTCCTACAATGAGCAGTTCTTC.

The chain carries TRBV24-1 and TRBJ2-3, with 11 bases that match TRBD2. Germline loops: CDR1 KGHDR, CDR2 SFDVKD. The CDR3 runs to 17 residues. Trimming at V came to 4 bases and at J to 0 bases, leaving 5 bases not matched to a gene. The CDR3 spells CATSDRPSGRSTDTQYF. CDR3 sequence (DNA): TGTGCCACCAGTGACCGCCCTAGCGGGAGGAGCACAGATACGCAGTATTTT.

In its sample, this clonotype was seen many times. This chain links TRBV24-1 with TRBJ2-5; a possible D gene is TRBD1 (5 bases). V was trimmed by 4 bases and J by 5 bases, leaving 13 bases between them. The germline gives CDR1 KGHDR, CDR2 SFDVKD. The CDR3 spans 14 residues. The CDR3 nucleotides read TGTGCCACCAGTGACCCTCAGGGTGGGGAGACCCAGTACTTC. It yields the protein CATSDPQGGETQYF.

The chain combines TRBV7-2 with TRBJ2-5; 12 bases are shared with TRBD2. In germline, CDR1 is SGHTA, CDR2 FQGNSA. Trimming removed 5 bases from V and 3 bases from J; junction bases left unmatched: 7. The CDR3 totals 16 residues. The CDR3 nucleotides are TGTGCCAGCAGCCCCGGACTAGCGGGGCTAGAAGAGACCCAGTACTTC. This translates into CASSPGLAGLEETQYF. Looking up the rest from reference TRBV7-2 and TRBJ2-5 gives the full variable domain: GAGVSQSPSNKVTEKGKDVELRCDPISGHTALYWYRQSLGQGLEFLIYFQGNSAPDKSGLPSDRFSAERTGGSVSTLTIQRTQQEDSAVYLCASSPGLAGLEETQYFGPGTRLLVL.

The chain employs TRBV7-9 and TRBJ2-3; TRBD2 aligns across 9 bases. Trimming at V came to 5 bases and at J to 5 bases, leaving 11 bases not matched to a gene. The germline V gene has CDR1 SEHNR and CDR2 FQNEAQ (reference sequence). CDR3 size: 16 residues. CDR3 residues: CASSGPSGIDEDTQYF. As DNA, the CDR3 is TGTGCCAGCAGCGGTCCTAGCGGGATTGATGAAGATACGCAGTATTTT.

The CDR3 spells CASSHDRQGVVADTQYF. CDR3 nucleotide sequence: TGTGCCAGCAGCCATGACCGACAAGGGGTTGTCGCAGATACGCAGTATTTT. V is TRBV14 and J is TRBJ2-3, with D possibly being TRBD1 (5 bases). The CDR3 runs to 17 residues. V was clipped by 3 bases and J by 4 bases, with 20 bases between them. CDR1 and CDR2 (germline): SGHDN, FVKESK.

The chain employs TRBV3-1 and TRBJ2-7; possible D gene TRBD2, 5 bases. V lost 5 bases, J lost 4 bases, and 12 bases lay in between. CDR3 length: 13 residues. Per germline, CDR1 LGHDT and CDR2 YNNKEL (reference sequence). The CDR3 region has the DNA TGTGCCAGCAGCATTAGGTCGGGATACGAGCAGTACTTC. Encoded protein: CASSIRSGYEQYF.